The entry below describes one TCR beta chain. What it binds is unknown. PCR primers comprised 60 Vbeta and 13 Jbeta primers. In the original workflow: Tens of millions of unique TCR beta chains, roughly 11 million of them shared, were counted by a later analysis. Data came from immunoSEQ multiplex PCR; TCRdb stores just in-frame clones and leaves some out. V and J calls and clone size are as listed in that table; D and trimming were resolved from the DNA. The sample contains about 87,000 clones, over 65% of which appear only once. The CDR3 consists of 16 residues. V was clipped by 4 bases and J by 6 bases; unmatched bases: 13. Germline CDR1 reads MNHEY; CDR2 reads SVGAGI. This entry is derived from a study of cytomegalovirus exposure and HLA in healthy donors. Across the study: An analysis done earlier identified roughly 120 million unique TCR beta sequences from around 180 million T cells. Study-wide results and caveats: Further analysis was carried out later, and it showed several of the most significant clusters appearing linked to common viral pathogens. TCR beta chains associated with HLA were, in a later analysis, more clonally expanded than equally common others.

The sequenced sample consisted of PBMCs. This TCR derives from a man aged 25 to 40 in good health and CMV-seropositive. This chain joins TRBV6-5 and TRBJ2-7; 9 positions agree with TRBD1. The CDR3 bases are TGTGCCAGCAGTTCCTCTCCCGGGACAGGGTTTGGCGAGCAGTACTTC. It is translated as CASSSSPGTGFGEQYF.